These 8 T cell receptor beta chains came from one sample sequenced in a study of CD8+CD57+ T cells in acquired aplastic anemia. Genomic DNA, serving as template, underwent TCR beta VDJ and CDR3 profiling. TCRdb independently ran MiXCR on the reads; one entry per CDR3 protein. The sample records 150,000 to 200,000 distinct CDR3 sequences, roughly half being singletons. CD8+CD57+ cell expansion had been shown by flow cytometry in patients chosen for sequencing. The sample consisted of sorted CD4+, CD8+, or CD8+CD57+ T cells (not recorded which) from PBMCs. These receptors were obtained from a human donor with aplastic anemia.

This clonotype appeared many times. The J gene is TRBJ1-2, the V gene TRBV29-1; no clear D. Looked up from germline, CDR1 is SQVTM and CDR2 is ANQGSEA. This CDR3 region has 11 residues. V shed 6 bases and J shed 5 bases, with 10 bases lying between them. CDR3 in DNA: TGCAGCGTGGCTCATATGTATGGCTACACCTTC. This translates into CSVAHMYGYTF.

The chain has TRBV19 and TRBJ2-2; possible D gene TRBD2, 6 bases. The CDR3 covers 16 residues. V shed 7 bases and J shed 4 bases, with 19 bases lying between them. Germline-derived CDR1 and CDR2 are LNHDA and SQIVND (reference sequence). CDR3 amino acids: CASTRSGGAGTGELFF. CDR3 DNA sequence: TGTGCCAGTACTAGGTCCGGGGGAGCGGGCACCGGGGAGCTGTTTTTT. Together with reference TRBV19 and TRBJ2-2, the CDR3 gives the full variable domain: DGGITQSPKYLFRKEGQNVTLSCEQNLNHDAMYWYRQDPGQGLRLIYYSQIVNDFQKGDIAEGYSVSREKKESFPLTVTSAQKNPTAFYLCASTRSGGAGTGELFFGEGSRLTVL.

This clonotype was seen ten or more times. V usage is TRBV5-5 and J usage is TRBJ1-1; maybe TRBD1 (5 bases). CDR3 size: 14 residues. Trimming shortened V by 4 bases and J by 5 bases, and 15 bases separated the two germline ends. The germline CDR1 and CDR2 sequences are SGHKS and YYEKEE (reference sequence). CDR3 coding DNA: TGTGCCAGCAGCGAGCAGGGAGGGGAGACTGAAGCTTTCTTT. Translating it yields CASSEQGGETEAFF. Drawing the rest from reference TRBV5-5 and TRBJ1-1, the complete variable domain is DAGVTQSPTHLIKTRGQQVTLRCSPISGHKSVSWYQQVLGQGPQFIFQYYEKEERGRGNFPDRFSARQFPNYSSELNVNALLLGDSALYLCASSEQGGETEAFFGQGTRLTVV.

The chain combines TRBV20-1 with TRBJ1-6; no reliable D call. The CDR3 is 14 amino acids. V was shortened by 3 bases and J by 0 bases, with 6 bases between the two germline ends. Germline V gives CDR1 DFQATT, CDR2 SNEGSKA (reference sequence). The CDR3, as DNA: TGCAGTGCTAGTCCCAGCTCCTATAATTCACCCCTCCACTTT. It translates to CSASPSSYNSPLHF.

The chain is built from TRBV10-3 and TRBJ2-5; D possibly corresponds to TRBD1 (6 bases). V lost 2 bases and J lost 3, with 13 bases in between. The germline V gene encodes CDR1 ENHRY and CDR2 SYGVKD. The CDR3 consists of 15 residues. The CDR3 DNA is TGTGCCATCAGTGAGGTCGGTACAGGGAAAGAGACCCAGTACTTC. Translation gives CAISEVGTGKETQYF.

This rearrangement joins TRBV15 to TRBJ2-5, with D possibly TRBD2 on 5 matching bases. The CDR3 runs 15 residues. V was clipped by 3 bases and J by 3 bases, with 14 bases between them. The germline gives CDR1 LNHNV, CDR2 YYDKDF (reference sequence). In nucleotides, the CDR3 is TGTGCCACCAGCAGGTGGACTCTGGCGGAAGAGACCCAGTACTTC. Translation gives CATSRWTLAEETQYF.

The gene calls are TRBV7-2 and TRBJ1-1; D is unclear. Germline CDR1 SGHTA, CDR2 FQGNSA. The ends were cut back, 5 bases at V and 5 bases at J, with 6 bases in the middle. The CDR3 extends over 11 amino acids. The CDR3 here is CASSQATEAFF. The CDR3 nucleotides read TGTGCCAGCAGCCAAGCGACTGAAGCTTTCTTT. The complete variable domain, with remaining parts taken from reference TRBV7-2 and TRBJ1-1, reads GAGVSQSPSNKVTEKGKDVELRCDPISGHTALYWYRQSLGQGLEFLIYFQGNSAPDKSGLPSDRFSAERTGGSVSTLTIQRTQQEDSAVYLCASSQATEAFFGQGTRLTVV.

This clonotype was seen repeatedly, ten times or more. The rearrangement uses TRBV6-1 and TRBJ2-1; D is unclear. CDR1 MNHNS and CDR2 SASEGT come from the germline V gene. The CDR3 has 15 amino acids. Trimming took off 8 bases at V and 4 bases at J, with 18 bases between the two ends. The chain's CDR3 is CASGTNRGFYNEQFF. Written as DNA, the CDR3 is TGTGCCAGCGGTACGAACCGTGGATTTTACAATGAGCAGTTCTTC.